Shown below are 17 T cell receptor beta chains from a single sample sequenced in a study of T-cell memory formation after mild COVID-19. TCRdb used MiXCR to reprocess the 5' RACE reads, holding one entry per CDR3 protein. The repertoire holds 65,000 to 95,000 distinct CDR3 sequences, with about 13% as singletons. Sequenced: PBMCs or a T cell subset sorted from them (not recorded which). These TCRs come from a man younger than 35 who had mild COVID-19 (a few samples of this study predate the infection). Cell type and time point are not known.

This clonotype was observed at least ten times. The J gene is TRBJ1-4, the V gene TRBV4-3; tentatively, D is TRBD1 (5 bases). The germline V and J ends were trimmed by 0 bases and 8 bases, with 13 bases remaining between them. The germline CDR1 and CDR2 sequences are LGHNA and YSLEER. The CDR3 totals 15 residues. The CDR3 loop reads CASSQDPGVGEKLFF. For the CDR3, the DNA is TGCGCCAGCAGCCAAGATCCGGGGGTAGGAGAAAAACTGTTTTTT.

The V gene is TRBV4-1, the J gene TRBJ1-6, with D possibly matching TRBD1 (6 bases). CDR1 and CDR2 (germline): MGHRA, YSYEKL. The CDR3 sequence is 15 residues long. Trimming removed 6 bases at V and 12 bases at J, with 21 bases between. CDR3 bases: TGCGCCAGCAGGCAGATTGGCAGGGGCACTAGACCCCTCCACTTT. Protein sequence: CASRQIGRGTRPLHF.

This sequence joins TRBV5-1 and TRBJ1-2, with 10 positions matching TRBD1. CDR3 length equals 15 residues. V was pared by 4 bases and J by 6 bases, with 9 bases of the junction left unmatched. CDR1 is SGHRS, CDR2 YFSETQ, per germline. The CDR3 coding sequence is TGCGCCAGCAGCCCAAGTGCGGGACAGGGGAATGGCTACACCTTC. Protein: CASSPSAGQGNGYTF.

This clonotype was observed a few times. V gene TRBV5-1 combines with J gene TRBJ2-5; D is uncertain. The CDR3 spans 13 residues. Germline CDR1 SGHRS, CDR2 YFSETQ. V lost 2 bases, J lost 5 bases, and 10 bases lay in between. CDR3 protein: CASSLEIRETQYF. CDR3 DNA sequence: TGCGCCAGCAGCTTAGAGATAAGGGAGACCCAGTACTTC.

The CDR3 is CASSQDSGGPTYEQYF. The CDR3 nucleotides read TGCGCCAGCAGCCAAGATAGCGGGGGCCCAACCTACGAGCAGTACTTC. This chain joins TRBV4-3 and TRBJ2-7; 9 positions match TRBD2. V shed 0 bases and J 2 bases; nucleotides not matched to a gene: 5. CDR1 LGHNA and CDR2 YSLEER come from the germline V gene. The CDR3 has 16 amino acids.

This clonotype was seen repeatedly, ten times or more. The chain joins TRBV4-3 to TRBJ2-3; 8 bases match TRBD2. This CDR3 comprises 15 residues. The V and J ends lost 4 bases and 7 bases, in that order; junction bases with no gene match: 10. Germline V CDR1 and CDR2: LGHNA, YSLEER. CDR3 residues: CASSPSGAGGHTQYF. The CDR3 nucleotides are TGCGCCAGCAGCCCCTCGGGGGCGGGGGGCCATACGCAGTATTTT.

The chain employs TRBV19 and TRBJ2-7; 10 bases map to TRBD2. Germline lookup yields CDR1 LNHDA and CDR2 SQIVND (reference sequence). The junction had 5 bases not matched to a gene; V was cut back by 3 bases and J by 3 bases. This CDR3 comprises 15 residues. The DNA for the CDR3 is TGTGCCAGTAGTATTCGGAGCGGGGGGGGCTACGAGCAGTACGTC. It specifies CASSIRSGGGYEQYV.

This clonotype has just a few counts. V is TRBV7-3 and J is TRBJ2-1; 9 bases fit TRBD2. This CDR3 spans 17 amino acids. Looked up from germline, CDR1 is SGHTA and CDR2 is FQGTGA. V gave up 0 bases and J gave up 9 bases; unmatched junction bases: 12. The CDR3 DNA reads as TGTGCCAGCAGCTTAACGTCGTGGGCGGGGGGGCAAGGTGAGCAGTTCTTC. Translating it yields CASSLTSWAGGQGEQFF.

The chain has TRBV4-3 and TRBJ1-2; 9 bases line up with TRBD1. The CDR3 spans 14 residues. V lost 1 base to trimming and J lost 7 bases; unmatched junction nucleotides: 4. CDR1 is LGHNA, CDR2 YSLEER, per germline. CDR3 DNA: TGCGCCAGCAGCCAAGTCCCGGACAGGGGTGGCTACACCTTC. This sequence encodes CASSQVPDRGGYTF.

Only a few counts were recorded for this clonotype. The V call is TRBV7-9, the J call TRBJ2-7; D might be TRBD1 or TRBD2, each matching 5 bases. Germline CDR1 SEHNR, CDR2 FQNEAQ (reference sequence). The germline V and J ends were trimmed by 6 bases and 4 bases, with 10 bases remaining between them. The CDR3 is 12 residues long. The CDR3 coding sequence is TGTGCCAGCAGAGGGGAGTTTTACGAGCAGTACGTC. Translation gives CASRGEFYEQYV.

J is TRBJ1-5 and V is TRBV4-3; a possible D gene is TRBD1 (5 bases). V was shortened by 3 bases and J by 5 bases, with 14 bases between the two germline ends. The germline gives CDR1 LGHNA, CDR2 YSLEER. The CDR3 runs to 15 residues. The CDR3 nucleotides read TGCGCCAGCAGCCATGCTCTCGGGGCGTATCAGCCCCAGCATTTT. Encoded protein: CASSHALGAYQPQHF.

The CDR3 sequence: CASSSRLAGNSYEQYF. The CDR3, as DNA: TGTGCCAGCAGCTCGAGACTAGCGGGGAACTCCTACGAGCAGTACTTC. The chain employs TRBV7-4 and TRBJ2-7; 11 bases are a match to TRBD2. Trimming took 4 bases from V and 0 from J; bases not matched to a gene: 5. The CDR3 covers 16 residues. CDR1 and CDR2 (germline): SGHVT, SQSDAQ.

In its sample, this clonotype was seen a few times. This chain links TRBV27 with TRBJ2-3; tentatively, D is TRBD1 (6 bases). CDR1 MNHEY and CDR2 SMNVEV come from the germline V gene (reference sequence). V was cut by 5 bases and J by 0 bases, with 12 bases left in between. This CDR3 spans 15 amino acids. The DNA for the CDR3 is TGTGCCAGCAGTCGGACAGAGACTAGCACAGATACGCAGTATTTT. Encoded protein: CASSRTETSTDTQYF.

This clonotype was seen ten or more times. The chain links TRBV4-3 to TRBJ2-1; 7 nucleotides agree with TRBD2. Germline CDR1 and CDR2: LGHNA and YSLEER. CDR3 length: 13 residues. J gave up 8 bases and V 1 base, and 2 bases lay outside the gene matches. CDR3 bases: TGCGCCAGCAGCCAAGCCCGGGGGGATGAGCAGTTCTTC. This gives the protein CASSQARGDEQFF.

This clonotype was detected only a few times. This rearrangement joins TRBV6-6 to TRBJ1-1, with a possible D match to TRBD1 (6 bases). Trimming removed 6 bases from V and 6 bases from J, with 11 bases in between. From germline, CDR1 is MNHNY and CDR2 SVGAGI (reference sequence). There are 12 residues in the CDR3. Here the CDR3 DNA reads TGTGCCAGCAGACAGGGACACGCTGAAGCTTTCTTT. Amino acid sequence: CASRQGHAEAFF.

The chain carries TRBV11-2 and TRBJ2-1; tentatively, D is TRBD2 (5 bases). The CDR3 loop spans 13 amino acids. The V gene's germline CDR1 is SGHAT and CDR2 FQNNGV. Trimming removed 2 bases at V and 15 bases at J, with 17 bases between. The CDR3 here is CASSLTAGRQMFF. CDR3 bases: TGTGCCAGCAGCTTAACTGCGGGTCGGCAGATGTTCTTC.

The sample holds a few counts of this clonotype. This chain joins TRBV6-6 and TRBJ2-7; D unclear. The length of the CDR3 is 15 residues. Trimming took 6 bases from V and 0 from J, leaving 15 bases between them. Looked up from germline, CDR1 is MNHNY and CDR2 is SVGAGI (reference sequence). CDR3 coding DNA: TGTGCCAGCAGGCGGACGTCGGATAGCTCCTACGAGCAGTACTTC. Protein sequence: CASRRTSDSSYEQYF.